This T cell receptor (beta chain) was observed in a study of blood T cells in healthy people across ages (dated by TCRdb to the mid-2010s). About the full investigation: Template switching captured roughly one uniquely barcoded TCR beta cDNA molecule per two T cells in model experiments. The study measured age-related changes in TCR beta repertoire diversity using deep sequencing normalized with unique cDNA molecular identifiers. Four age groups were formed from the donors: young (average approximately 15 years), middle-aged (around 40), aged (under 70) and long-lived (around 80). Donors of different ages were randomly distributed across sequencing lanes to avoid experimental bias. For two donors (one aged 18 to 30 and one aged 80 or older), the study analyzed two additional independent replicas of 1 million unique cDNA reads from the same blood draw.

Preparation of the library involved 5' RACE. TCRdb lists the instrument as Illumina HiSeq 2500. The second PCR ran for roughly 7 to 11 cycles and used a J-beta primer mix along with a sample-barcoded 5' primer. Each TCR beta cDNA molecule received a unique molecular identifier from a template-switch 5' adaptor carrying 12 random nucleotides. Each sample yielded at least 3 million CDR3-containing paired-end reads. First-strand cDNA synthesis was performed from all RNA using the Mint cDNA synthesis kit, with priming by a TRBC-specific oligonucleotide. After uracil-DNA glycosylase treatment, a first 18-cycle PCR used universal primers M1SS and BC2_uni_R on all cDNA. Processing in the source paper ran as follows. Normalization of each sample was performed by random selection of 1 million high-quality reads, each carrying a distinct molecular identifier. Instead of being binned into consensus sequences, reads that shared molecular identifiers were thrown out. MiTCR, set to a Q25 quality threshold and the strictest error-elimination algorithm, was used for CDR3 identification, clonotype clustering and error correction. A nonparametric unseen species model with Euler transformation was used to estimate a lower bound on total TCR beta diversity. TCRdb reanalyzed the raw reads on its own, using fastp at Q25 for trimming and MiXCR for clone calling, and kept in-frame beta chains. Identical CDR3 protein sequences are pooled into one entry, listed with their most common genes and DNA. TCRdb's processing, not the authors' own work, is the source of the V and J calls. The sample table lists 850,000 to 1,000,000 distinct CDR3 sequences, roughly 51% of them with a count of one. Roughly 23% of the sample is in the top ten clones.

Overall study outcomes, separate from this receptor: Compared with the aged group, the long-lived group had more naive CD4+ T cells, fewer expanded clones and increased TCR diversity, a pattern suggesting age selection. Observed TCR beta diversity per million T cells fell roughly linearly with age, and a significant reduction was already apparent by age around 39. Conclusive comparison of naive and antigen-experienced compartments was prevented by the profiling of bulk unsorted PBMCs. Estimates of total diversity based on one million sequenced T cells were considered lower bounds and underestimates. Because the CMV infection status of the donors was unknown, age-related changes in expanded clonotypes may potentially have been confounded. Observed TCR beta diversity correlated strongly with the percentage of naive T cells measured by flow cytometry.

Systemically healthy Caucasian individuals from Russia, roughly 40 in total and aged roughly 6 to 95 years, were included as donors. About 9.6 milliliters of peripheral blood were collected from each donor into EDTA-treated Vacutainer tubes. Ficoll-Paque density-gradient centrifugation was used to isolate PBMCs, with at least 6 million per sample. Trizol reagent was used to extract total RNA from PBMCs, with at least 6 micrograms per sample. The percentages of naive CD45RAhigh/CD27high T cells were determined by flow cytometry on a PBMC aliquot from every donor. The germline V gene supplies CDR1 SGHVT and CDR2 SQSDAQ. The CDR3 has 14 amino acids, counting the end cysteine and phenylalanine. The retained sequence is limited to the CDR3, 42 bases, with the frame set at the first base. The junction carries 9 bases between V and J, which are trimmed by 2 bases and 3 bases respectively. Turning to this clonotype: The antigen it binds to is not known. There are no base qualities to consult, and no much larger clone falls within one base.

This TCR was recovered from a woman aged 55-69 years in good health. Material: blood. The V gene is TRBV7-4 and the J gene is TRBJ2-3; a weak D assignment points to TRBD2 (5 bases agree). The base sequence is TGTGCCAGCAGCTTATATATAGCGACAGATACGCAGTATTTT. Its amino acids are CASSLYIATDTQYF.